These T cell receptor beta chains were read from a single sample in a study of identical twins. TCRdb recomputed calls from the 5' RACE reads with MiXCR, one row per CDR3 protein. In the table there are over 250,000 distinct CDR3 sequences, roughly 10% of which are singletons. Another study also made use of these data, one on yellow fever vaccine responses in identical twins.

The sequencing input was CD8+ T cells sorted from blood. These receptors were obtained from a young woman in good health. Each CDR3 is given with its conserved first and last residue. D genes are given only for firm matches. Only part of the rows carry a size: once, few, many, or a class if the clone is expanded.

clone size	V gene	J gene	D gene	CDR3 protein	CDR3 DNA
many	TRBV29-1	TRBJ2-3	NA	CSVEDLDTQYF	TGCAGCGTTGAAGATCTCGATACGCAGTATTTT
few	TRBV3-1	TRBJ2-7	TRBD2	CASSPRTRLAESSYEQYF	TGTGCCAGCAGCCCACGAACCCGGCTAGCGGAGAGCTCCTACGAGCAGTACTTC
few	TRBV6-4	TRBJ2-7	NA	CASSDSQRQYF	TGTGCCAGCAGTGACTCGCAGCGGCAGTACTTC
few	TRBV9	TRBJ2-1	NA	CASSVTSGYNEQFF	TGTGCCAGCAGCGTGACGAGCGGATACAATGAGCAGTTCTTC
few	TRBV28	TRBJ2-1	NA	CASSLWGVTRIKLPQFF	TGTGCCAGCAGTTTATGGGGTGTGACTAGGATAAAGCTACCGCAGTTCTTC
few	TRBV15	TRBJ2-1	TRBD1	CATSELTGVYNEQFF	TGTGCCACCAGCGAACTTACAGGGGTCTACAATGAGCAGTTCTTC
many	TRBV29-1	TRBJ1-2	TRBD1	CSATPGTANYGYTF	TGCAGCGCCACTCCGGGGACAGCAAACTATGGCTACACCTTC
few	TRBV2	TRBJ2-3	NA	CASRTRTDTQYF	TGTGCCAGCCGGACGCGCACAGATACGCAGTATTTT
many	TRBV29-1	TRBJ2-1	NA	CSVEILPDNEQFF	TGCAGCGTTGAAATTCTTCCAGACAATGAGCAGTTCTTC
many	TRBV20-1	TRBJ2-2	NA	CSARDQAGGTAAGELFF	TGCAGTGCTAGAGATCAGGCTGGCGGGACGGCCGCCGGGGAGCTGTTTTTT
few	TRBV7-9	TRBJ2-3	NA	CASRKKSTPGTDTQYF	TGTGCCAGCAGAAAAAAATCGACACCAGGCACAGATACGCAGTATTTT
NA	TRBV25-1	TRBJ2-5	NA	CASSDATREYF	TGTGCCAGCAGTGACGCTACCCGGGAGTACTTC
NA	TRBV2	TRBJ2-5	NA	CASSAMADGSQETQYF	TGTGCCAGCAGTGCAATGGCCGACGGATCCCAAGAGACCCAGTACTTC
few	TRBV15	TRBJ2-7	NA	CATSTTGTAYEQYF	TGTGCCACCAGCACGACCGGGACCGCCTACGAGCAGTACTTC
NA	TRBV3-1	TRBJ2-1	TRBD2	CASSQSTSGRHEQFF	TGTGCCAGCAGCCAAAGTACTAGCGGGAGACATGAGCAGTTCTTC
NA	TRBV27	TRBJ1-4	TRBD1	CASSPRDRGREKLFF	TGTGCCAGCAGTCCCCGGGACAGGGGGCGAGAAAAACTGTTTTTT
NA	TRBV5-5	TRBJ1-2	TRBD1	CASSFTSDRWSGFNYGYTF	TGTGCCAGCAGCTTTACCTCGGACAGGTGGAGTGGATTTAACTATGGCTACACCTTC
NA	TRBV3-1	TRBJ2-1	TRBD2	CASSQEGEGREQFF	TGTGCCAGCAGCCAAGAGGGGGAGGGGAGGGAGCAGTTCTTC
few	TRBV25-1	TRBJ2-2	NA	CASSEQTTGELFF	TGTGCCAGCAGTGAGCAAACCACCGGGGAGCTGTTTTTT
few	TRBV20-1	TRBJ2-5	NA	CSARDLRTDLGPGETQYF	TGCAGTGCTAGAGATCTGAGGACCGACTTAGGGCCGGGTGAGACCCAGTACTTC
NA	TRBV3-1	TRBJ2-1	NA	CASSSVLGQYNEQFF	TGTGCCAGCAGCTCCGTCTTGGGACAATACAATGAGCAGTTCTTC
NA	TRBV6-2/TRBV6-3	TRBJ2-1	TRBD2	CASSSLLAGSYNEQFF	TGTGCCAGCAGTTCCCTCCTAGCGGGATCATACAATGAGCAGTTCTTC
NA	TRBV7-9	TRBJ2-5	TRBD1	CASSPPTGKGQETQYF	TGTGCCAGCAGCCCCCCGACAGGGAAGGGGCAAGAGACCCAGTACTTC
few	TRBV7-6	TRBJ2-1	TRBD2	CASSLEASGFLSYNEQFF	TGTGCCAGCAGCTTAGAAGCTAGCGGGTTCCTCTCCTACAATGAGCAGTTCTTC
many	TRBV12-3/TRBV12-4	TRBJ2-7	NA	CASSVKVRPYEQYF	TGTGCCAGCAGCGTGAAGGTCAGACCCTACGAGCAGTACTTC
few	TRBV7-9	TRBJ2-1	NA	CASSLPDREAGNEQFF	TGTGCCAGCAGCTTACCTGACAGGGAGGCCGGCAATGAGCAGTTCTTC
many	TRBV4-2	TRBJ2-7	TRBD2	CASSQAGTSDYEQYF	TGTGCCAGCAGCCAAGCCGGGACTAGCGACTACGAGCAGTACTTC
NA	TRBV20-1	TRBJ2-4	NA	CCARDRAGGVSKNIQYF	TGCTGTGCTAGAGATAGGGCCGGGGGTGTTTCAAAAAACATTCAGTACTTC
many	TRBV3-1	TRBJ2-7	NA	CASSQGWTELLYEQYF	TGTGCCAGCAGCCAGGGATGGACAGAACTTCTCTACGAGCAGTACTTC
few	TRBV14	TRBJ2-5	NA	CASSQHLLGGETQYF	TGTGCCAGCAGCCAACATCTACTCGGCGGAGAGACCCAGTACTTC